This TCR beta chain is from a study of neoadjuvant anti-PD-1 for oral cavity cancer. Study summary: Patients mostly received three to four biweekly nivolumab doses at 3 mg/kg before surgery. Study-wide results and caveats: Each response group had just a few patients in TCR analyses.

Clones were sequenced by immunoSEQ multiplex PCR, and TCRdb holds only the in-frame ones, with some missing. The sample includes about 14,000 clones, over 65% of them seen just once. Points on this clone: Its target is unknown.

The CDR3 sequence is 15 residues long. V shed 7 bases and J shed 2 bases, with 17 bases lying between them. The germline CDR1 and CDR2 sequences are LNHDA and SQIVND (reference sequence). Patients had HPV-negative, locally advanced oral cavity squamous cell carcinoma. The chain carries TRBV19 and TRBJ1-1, with unresolved D. The clonotype originates from a person aged 35 to 85 with oral cavity squamous cell carcinoma. The specimen was PBMCs, collected before nivolumab (anti-PD-1) treatment. For the CDR3, the DNA is TGTGCCAGTACCCCTACCTGGGGAGGAAACACTGAAGCTTTCTTT. This encodes CASTPTWGGNTEAFF.